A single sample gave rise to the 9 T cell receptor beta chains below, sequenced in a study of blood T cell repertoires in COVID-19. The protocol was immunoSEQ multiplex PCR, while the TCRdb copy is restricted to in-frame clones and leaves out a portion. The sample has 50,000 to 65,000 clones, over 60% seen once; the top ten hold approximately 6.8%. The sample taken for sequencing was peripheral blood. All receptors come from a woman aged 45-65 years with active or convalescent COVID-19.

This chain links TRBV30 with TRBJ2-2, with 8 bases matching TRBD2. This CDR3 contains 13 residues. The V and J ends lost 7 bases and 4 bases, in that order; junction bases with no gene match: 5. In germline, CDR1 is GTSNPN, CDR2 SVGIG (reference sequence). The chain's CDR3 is CAYGTRVTGELFF. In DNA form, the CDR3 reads TGTGCCTACGGGACTAGAGTCACCGGGGAGCTGTTTTTT.

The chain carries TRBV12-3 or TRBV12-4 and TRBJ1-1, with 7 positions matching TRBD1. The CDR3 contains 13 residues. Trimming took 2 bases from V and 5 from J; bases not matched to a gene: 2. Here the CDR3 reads CASSLTGVTEAFF. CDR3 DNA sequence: TGTGCCAGCAGTTTAACAGGGGTAACTGAAGCTTTCTTT.

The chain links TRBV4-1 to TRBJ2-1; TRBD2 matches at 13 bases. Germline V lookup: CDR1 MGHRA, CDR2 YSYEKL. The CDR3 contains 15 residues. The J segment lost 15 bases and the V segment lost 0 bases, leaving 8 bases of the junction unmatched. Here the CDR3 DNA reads TGCGCCAGCAGCCAAGATAGGACTAGCGGGGGTAGTAGGTTCTTC. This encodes CASSQDRTSGGSRFF.

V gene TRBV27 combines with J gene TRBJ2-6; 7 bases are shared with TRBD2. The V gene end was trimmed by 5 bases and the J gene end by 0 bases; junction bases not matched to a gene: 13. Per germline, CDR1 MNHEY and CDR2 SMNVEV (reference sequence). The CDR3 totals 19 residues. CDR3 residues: CASSPREVGPVSGANVLTF. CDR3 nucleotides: TGTGCCAGCAGTCCCCGGGAGGTAGGTCCAGTCTCTGGGGCCAACGTCCTGACTTTC.

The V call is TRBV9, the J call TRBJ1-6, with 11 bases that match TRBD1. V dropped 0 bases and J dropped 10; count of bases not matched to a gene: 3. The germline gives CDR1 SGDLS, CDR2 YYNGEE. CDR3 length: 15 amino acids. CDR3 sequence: CASSVAGTGGSPLHF. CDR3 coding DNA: TGTGCCAGCAGCGTAGCTGGGACAGGGGGATCACCCCTCCACTTT. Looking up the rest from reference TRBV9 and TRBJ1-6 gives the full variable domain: DSGVTQTPKHLITATGQRVTLRCSPRSGDLSVYWYQQSLDQGLQFLIQYYNGEERAKGNILERFSAQQFPDLHSELNLSSLELGDSALYFCASSVAGTGGSPLHFGNGTRLTVT.

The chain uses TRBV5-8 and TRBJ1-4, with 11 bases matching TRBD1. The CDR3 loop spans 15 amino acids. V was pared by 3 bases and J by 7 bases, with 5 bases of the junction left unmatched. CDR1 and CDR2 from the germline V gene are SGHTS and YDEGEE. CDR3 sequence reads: CASSSRDRGFEKLFF. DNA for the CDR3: TGTGCCAGCAGCTCCCGGGACAGGGGGTTTGAAAAACTGTTTTTT.

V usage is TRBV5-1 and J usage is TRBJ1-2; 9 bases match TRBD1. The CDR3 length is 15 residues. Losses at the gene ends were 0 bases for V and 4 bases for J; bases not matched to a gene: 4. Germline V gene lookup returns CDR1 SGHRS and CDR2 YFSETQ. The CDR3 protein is CASSLGDRDCYGYTF. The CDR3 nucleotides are TGCGCCAGCAGCTTGGGGGACAGGGATTGCTATGGCTACACCTTC. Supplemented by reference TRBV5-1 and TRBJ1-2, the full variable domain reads KAGVTQTPRYLIKTRGQQVTLSCSPISGHRSVSWYQQTPGQGLQFLFEYFSETQRNKGNFPGRFSGRQFSNSRSEMNVSTLELGDSALYLCASSLGDRDCYGYTFGSGTRLTVV.

The CDR3 protein is CASSLGQGNGYTF. CDR3 DNA sequence: TGCGCCAGCAGCCTGGGACAGGGGAATGGCTACACCTTC. The rearrangement joins TRBV5-1 to TRBJ1-2; 10 bases fit TRBD1. Trimming cost V 4 bases and J 6 bases; bases outside gene matches: 3. The CDR3 loop spans 13 amino acids. From germline, CDR1 is SGHRS and CDR2 YFSETQ.

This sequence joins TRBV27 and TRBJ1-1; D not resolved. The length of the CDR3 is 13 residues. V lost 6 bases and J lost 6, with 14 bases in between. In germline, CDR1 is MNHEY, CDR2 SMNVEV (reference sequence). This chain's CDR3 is CASSRPTLAEAFF. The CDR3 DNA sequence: TGTGCCAGCAGCAGGCCCACCCTCGCTGAAGCTTTCTTT.